This T cell receptor beta chain was sequenced in a study of response to subunit inactivated influenza vaccine. The study, taken as a whole, reports: With each seasonal influenza vaccination, the authors suggested, few new T cells are recruited.

Each CDR3 protein gets one entry after TCRdb re-called the RT-PCR reads with MiXCR. The table lists about 700,000 distinct CDR3 sequences, around 15% of them singletons. This clonotype was recorded a few times. Its antigen is not identified. There are 15 residues in the CDR3. V was trimmed by 6 bases and J by 3 bases, leaving 19 bases between them. The germline CDR1 and CDR2 sequences are DFQATT and SNEGSKA (reference sequence). This receptor was identified in a middle-aged man who received an inactivated influenza vaccine. The chain couples TRBV20-1 to TRBJ2-3, with TRBD1 as a possible D gene (5 bases). The material sequenced was PBMCs from blood, taken roughly 2 weeks before vaccination. The CDR3 nucleotides are TGCAGTGCGCAGGCAGGGATGGGCCTAACAGATACGCAGTATTTT. Translation gives CSAQAGMGLTDTQYF.